This T cell receptor (beta chain) was recorded in a study of cytomegalovirus exposure and HLA in healthy donors. Notes on the study in general: Judged likely to be a sequencing artifact was a cluster of highly shared sequence variants. 87-base-pair reads could not separate some V segments, including TRBV6-2 and TRBV6-3. An apparent linkage of common viral pathogens to several of the most significant clusters emerged in a later analysis. It was assumed in the presence/absence analyses that sequencing depth was roughly uniform across donors.

With 5 bases clipped from V and 5 bases from J, the junction kept 7 bases outside the gene matches. Germline V gives CDR1 SGHAT, CDR2 FQNNGV. The CDR3 has 14 amino acids. The PCR had 60 Vbeta and 13 Jbeta primers. Repertoires were generated with immunoSEQ multiplex PCR, while TCRdb's copy carries only in-frame clones and drops some. Of more than 85,000 clones listed, around 63% were seen once; the top ten hold approximately 4.3%. Only a few counts were recorded for this clone. Its antigen is unknown. The chain combines TRBV11-2 with TRBJ2-5; 8 bases map to TRBD2. This sequence was found in a human donor in good health. The sample consisted of PBMCs. CDR3 bases: TGTGCCAGCAGCCCTTTAGCGGGACGGGAGACCCAGTACTTC. It is translated as CASSPLAGRETQYF. The complete variable domain, with remaining parts taken from reference TRBV11-2 and TRBJ2-5, reads EAGVAQSPRYKIIEKRQSVAFWCNPISGHATLYWYQQILGQGPKLLIQFQNNGVVDDSQLPKDRFSAERLKGVDSTLKIQPAKLEDSAVYLCASSPLAGRETQYFGPGTRLLVL.